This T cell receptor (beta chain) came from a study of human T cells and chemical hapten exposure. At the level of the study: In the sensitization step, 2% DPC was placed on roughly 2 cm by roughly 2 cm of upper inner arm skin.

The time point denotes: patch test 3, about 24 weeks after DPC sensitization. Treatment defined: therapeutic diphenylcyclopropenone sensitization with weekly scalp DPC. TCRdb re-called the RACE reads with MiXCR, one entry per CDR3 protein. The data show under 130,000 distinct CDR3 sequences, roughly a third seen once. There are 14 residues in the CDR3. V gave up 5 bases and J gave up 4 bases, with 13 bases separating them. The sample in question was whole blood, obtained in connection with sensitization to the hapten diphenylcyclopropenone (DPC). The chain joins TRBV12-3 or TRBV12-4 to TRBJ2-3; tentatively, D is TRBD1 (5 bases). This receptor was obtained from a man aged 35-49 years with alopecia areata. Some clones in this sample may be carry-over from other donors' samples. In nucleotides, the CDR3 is TGTGCCAGCAGTATAGATGGGGCGTCAGATACGCAGTATTTT. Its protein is CASSIDGASDTQYF.